These T cell receptor beta chains were read from a single sample in a study of cytomegalovirus exposure and HLA in healthy donors. Method: immunoSEQ multiplex PCR; TCRdb's copy keeps in-frame clones and lacks some. The sample consists of roughly 100,000 clones, roughly three quarters of them appearing once. What was sequenced was PBMCs. The receptors stem from a man aged 40-55 years in good health and CMV-seronegative. Each CDR3 is given with its conserved first and last residue. D genes are given only for firm matches. Size is omitted from some rows. Given values are once, few, many or a class for expanded clones.

TRBD1	-	TRBV15	16	TRBJ1-1	CATSRPGRGAHTEAFF	TGTGCCACCAGCAGGCCCGGCAGGGGGGCGCACACTGAAGCTTTCTTT
-	-	TRBV7-9	11	TRBJ2-5	CSSSPLETQYF	TGTTCCAGCAGCCCTCTCGAGACCCAGTACTTC
-	-	TRBV19	8	TRBJ1-4	CALSEFPF	TGTGCCCTGAGCGAGTTCCCTTTT
-	-	TRBV7-6	15	TRBJ2-6	CASSLDRSGANVLTF	TGTGCCAGCAGCCTAGACAGGTCTGGGGCCAACGTCCTGACTTTC
-	once	TRBV9	15	TRBJ2-7	CASSVGAGQRYEQYF	TGTGCCAGCAGCGTGGGTGCAGGACAGCGCTACGAGCAGTACTTC
-	-	TRBV19	13	TRBJ2-5	CASSLLSRETQYF	TGTGCCAGTAGTCTACTCTCGAGGGAGACCCAGTACTTC
-	-	TRBV10-3	14	TRBJ1-4	CAISPGSTNEKLFF	TGTGCCATCAGTCCCGGTTCAACTAATGAAAAACTGTTTTTT
-	-	TRBV7-8	15	TRBJ1-5	CASSLEGHSNQPQHF	TGTGCCAGCAGCTTAGAGGGACACAGCAATCAGCCCCAGCATTTT
TRBD1	-	TRBV27	16	TRBJ2-7	CASSPFGQGASYEQYF	TGTGCCAGCAGTCCTTTCGGACAGGGGGCTTCCTACGAGCAGTACTTC
-	once	TRBV27	15	TRBJ1-4	CASSLWGATNEKLFF	TGTGCCAGCAGTTTATGGGGAGCAACTAATGAAAAACTGTTTTTT
-	-	TRBV4-1	14	TRBJ1-1	CASSLGLGGTEAFF	TGCGCCAGCAGCCTTGGATTGGGAGGCACTGAAGCTTTCTTT
TRBD1	-	TRBV6-5	13	TRBJ1-2	CASSFERDSGYTF	TGTGCCAGCAGTTTCGAAAGGGACAGTGGCTACACCTTC
TRBD1	-	TRBV6-5	14	TRBJ2-7	CASSRTGDLYEQYF	TGTGCCAGCAGTCGCACAGGGGACCTCTACGAGCAGTACTTC
-	few	TRBV6-5	14	TRBJ1-2	CASGTFGRNNGYTF	TGTGCCAGCGGAACCTTTGGGCGAAACAATGGCTACACCTTC
-	-	TRBV7-3	15	TRBJ2-3	CASSLVLGGTDTQYF	TGTGCCAGCAGCTTGGTCCTGGGAGGTACAGATACGCAGTATTTT
TRBD1	-	TRBV7-6	13	TRBJ1-5	CASSLTGYEPQHF	TGTGCCAGCAGCTTGACAGGGTACGAGCCCCAGCATTTT
TRBD1	-	TRBV6-6	15	TRBJ2-7	CASSYPIDREYEQYF	TGTGCCAGCAGTTATCCCATAGACAGGGAATACGAGCAGTACTTC
TRBD1	-	TRBV28	15	TRBJ1-6	CASSPGQGGGSPLHF	TGTGCCAGCAGCCCCGGACAGGGGGGGGGCTCACCCCTCCACTTT
-	-	TRBV16	15	TRBJ2-5	CASSQFGLSQETQYF	TGTGCCAGCAGCCAATTCGGACTAAGCCAAGAGACCCAGTACTTC
TRBD2	-	TRBV19	15	TRBJ2-1	CASSISVAGGNEQFF	TGTGCCAGTAGTATCTCTGTAGCGGGGGGGAATGAGCAGTTCTTC
TRBD2	-	TRBV18	14	TRBJ2-7	CASTSSGSSYEQYF	TGTGCCAGCACCTCTAGCGGGTCATCCTACGAGCAGTACTTC
-	-	TRBV5-1	13	TRBJ1-1	CASSYQGNTEAFF	TGCGCCAGCAGCTATCAGGGGAACACTGAAGCTTTCTTT
-	-	TRBV27	15	TRBJ1-2	CASSLLPGTAPGYTF	TGTGCCAGCAGTCTTCTACCAGGGACTGCGCCTGGCTACACCTTC
TRBD2	-	TRBV10-1	15	TRBJ2-7	CASSDDRLAGGEQYF	TGCGCCAGCAGTGATGATAGGCTAGCGGGGGGAGAGCAGTACTTC